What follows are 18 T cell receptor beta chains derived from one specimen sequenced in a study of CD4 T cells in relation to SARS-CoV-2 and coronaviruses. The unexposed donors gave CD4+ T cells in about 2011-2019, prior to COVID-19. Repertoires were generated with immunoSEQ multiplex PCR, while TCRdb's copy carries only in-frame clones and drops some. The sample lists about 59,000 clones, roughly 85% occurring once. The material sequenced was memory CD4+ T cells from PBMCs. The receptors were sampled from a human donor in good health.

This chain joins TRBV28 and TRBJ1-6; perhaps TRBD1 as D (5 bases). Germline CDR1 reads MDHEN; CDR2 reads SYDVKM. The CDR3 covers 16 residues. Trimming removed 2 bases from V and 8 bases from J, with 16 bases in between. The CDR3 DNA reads TGTGCCAGCAGTTTACCCCTGGGGACGGAGGATTCACCCCTCCACTTT. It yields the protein CASSLPLGTEDSPLHF.

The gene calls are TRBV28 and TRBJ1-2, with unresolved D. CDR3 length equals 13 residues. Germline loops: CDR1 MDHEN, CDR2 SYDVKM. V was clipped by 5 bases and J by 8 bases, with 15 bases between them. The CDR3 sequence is CASSLRRGEGYTF. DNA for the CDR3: TGTGCCAGCAGTCTTCGGCGGGGTGAGGGCTACACCTTC.

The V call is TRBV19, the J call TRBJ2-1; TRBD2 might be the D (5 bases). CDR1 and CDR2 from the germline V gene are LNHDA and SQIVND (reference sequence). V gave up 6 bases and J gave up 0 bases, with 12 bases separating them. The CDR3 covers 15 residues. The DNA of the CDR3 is TGTGCCAGTAGCCAGACTACTAGCTCCTACAATGAGCAGTTCTTC. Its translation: CASSQTTSSYNEQFF.

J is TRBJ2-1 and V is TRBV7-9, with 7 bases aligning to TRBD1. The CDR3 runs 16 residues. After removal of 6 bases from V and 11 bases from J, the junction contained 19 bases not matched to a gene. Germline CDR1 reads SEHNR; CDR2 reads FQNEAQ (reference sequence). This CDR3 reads CASSSTAGTASFKQFF. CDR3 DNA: TGTGCCAGCAGTTCAACCGCCGGGACAGCCTCATTCAAGCAGTTCTTC.

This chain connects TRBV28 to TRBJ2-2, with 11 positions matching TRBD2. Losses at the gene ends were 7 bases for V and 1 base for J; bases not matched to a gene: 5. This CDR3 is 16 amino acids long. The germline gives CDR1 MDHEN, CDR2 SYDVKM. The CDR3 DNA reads TGTGCCAGCAAGACCGGGACTAGCGGGAACACCGGGGAGCTGTTTTTT. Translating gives CASKTGTSGNTGELFF. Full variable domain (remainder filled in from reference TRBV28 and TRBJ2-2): DVKVTQSSRYLVKRTGEKVFLECVQDMDHENMFWYRQDPGLGLRLIYFSYDVKMKEKGDIPEGYSVSREKKERFSLILESASTNQTSMYLCASKTGTSGNTGELFFGEGSRLTVL.

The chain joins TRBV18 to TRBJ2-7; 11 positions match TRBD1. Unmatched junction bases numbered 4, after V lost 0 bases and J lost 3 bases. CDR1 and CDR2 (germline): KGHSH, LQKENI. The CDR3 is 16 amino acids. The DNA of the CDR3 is TGTGCCAGCTCACCACCGATGGGGACAGGGGGCTACGAGCAGTACTTC. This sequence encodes CASSPPMGTGGYEQYF.

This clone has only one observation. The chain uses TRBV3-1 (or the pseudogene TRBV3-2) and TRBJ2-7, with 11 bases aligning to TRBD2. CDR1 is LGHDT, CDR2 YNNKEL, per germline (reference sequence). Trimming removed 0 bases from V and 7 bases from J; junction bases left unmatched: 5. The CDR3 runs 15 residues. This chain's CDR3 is CASSQDLTSGREQYF. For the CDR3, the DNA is TGTGCCAGCAGCCAAGATCTAACTAGCGGGAGAGAGCAGTACTTC.

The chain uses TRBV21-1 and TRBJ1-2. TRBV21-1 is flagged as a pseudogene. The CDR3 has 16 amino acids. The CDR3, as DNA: TGTGCCAGCAGCAGCAAAGGGACCCCTACACCATATGGCTACACCTTC. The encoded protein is CASSSKGTPTPYGYTF.

CDR3 bases: TGTGCCAGCAGCTTAGGTCCCAGGACAGAAAAACTGTTTTTT. It codes for CASSLGPRTEKLFF. V gene TRBV7-8 combines with J gene TRBJ1-4, with TRBD1 as a possible D gene (5 bases). Trimming pared 1 base from V and 8 bases from J, leaving 11 bases between. The CDR3 is 14 amino acids. The germline CDR1 and CDR2 sequences are SGHVS and FQNEAQ.

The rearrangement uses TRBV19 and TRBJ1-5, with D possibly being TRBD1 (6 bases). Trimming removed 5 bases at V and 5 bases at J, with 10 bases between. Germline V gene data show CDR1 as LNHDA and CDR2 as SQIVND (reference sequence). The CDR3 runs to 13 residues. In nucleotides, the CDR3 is TGTGCCAGTAGTGGACAGTATGATCAGCCCCAGCATTTT. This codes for CASSGQYDQPQHF.

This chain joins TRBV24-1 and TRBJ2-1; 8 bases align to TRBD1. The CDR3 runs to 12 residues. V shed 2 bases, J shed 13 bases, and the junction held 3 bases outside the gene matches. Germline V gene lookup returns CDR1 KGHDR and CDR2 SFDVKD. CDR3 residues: CATSDYGQGQFF. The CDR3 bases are TGTGCCACCAGTGATTACGGACAGGGACAGTTCTTC.

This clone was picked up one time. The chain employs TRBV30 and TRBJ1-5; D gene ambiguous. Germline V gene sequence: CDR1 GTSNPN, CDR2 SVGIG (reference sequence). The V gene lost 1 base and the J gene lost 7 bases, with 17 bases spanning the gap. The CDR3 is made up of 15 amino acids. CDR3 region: CAWSARGGSIQPQHF. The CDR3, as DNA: TGTGCCTGGAGTGCCCGAGGCGGATCTATACAGCCCCAGCATTTT.

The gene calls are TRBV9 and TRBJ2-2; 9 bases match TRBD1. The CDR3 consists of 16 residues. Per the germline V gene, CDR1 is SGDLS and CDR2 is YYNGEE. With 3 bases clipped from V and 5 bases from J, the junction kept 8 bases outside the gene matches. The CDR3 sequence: CASSAQQGARTGELFF. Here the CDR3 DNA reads TGTGCCAGCAGCGCCCAACAGGGGGCGCGTACCGGGGAGCTGTTTTTT.

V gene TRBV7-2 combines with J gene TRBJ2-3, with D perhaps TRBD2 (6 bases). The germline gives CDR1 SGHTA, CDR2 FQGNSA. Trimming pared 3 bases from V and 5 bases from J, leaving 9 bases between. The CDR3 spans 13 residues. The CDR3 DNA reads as TGTGCCAGCAGCTTTAAGGGAGGAGATACGCAGTATTTT. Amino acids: CASSFKGGDTQYF.

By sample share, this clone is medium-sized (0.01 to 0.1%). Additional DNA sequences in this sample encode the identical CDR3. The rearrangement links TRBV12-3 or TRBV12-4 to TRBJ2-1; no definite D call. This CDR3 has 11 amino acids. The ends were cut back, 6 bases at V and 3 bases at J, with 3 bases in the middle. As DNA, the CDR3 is TGTGCCAGCAGCGACTACAATGAGCAGTTCTTC. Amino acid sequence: CASSDYNEQFF.

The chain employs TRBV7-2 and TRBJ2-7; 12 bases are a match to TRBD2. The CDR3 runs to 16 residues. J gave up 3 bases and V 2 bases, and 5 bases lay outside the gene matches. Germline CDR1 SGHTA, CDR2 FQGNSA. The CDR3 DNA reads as TGTGCCAGCAGCTTATTCCCACTAGCGGGAGGCTACGAGCAGTACTTC. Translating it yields CASSLFPLAGGYEQYF.

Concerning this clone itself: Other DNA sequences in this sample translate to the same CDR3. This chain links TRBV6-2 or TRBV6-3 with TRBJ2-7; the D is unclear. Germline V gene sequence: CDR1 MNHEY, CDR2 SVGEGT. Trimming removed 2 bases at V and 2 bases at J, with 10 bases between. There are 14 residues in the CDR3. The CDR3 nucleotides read TGTGCCAGCAGTTACGAAGGTGGAGCCTACGAGCAGTACTTC. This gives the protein CASSYEGGAYEQYF.

As DNA, the CDR3 is TGCGCCAGCAGCCCCACCGGGACTAGCGGGAGCTACGAGCAGTACTTC. It specifies CASSPTGTSGSYEQYF. This sequence joins TRBV4-1 and TRBJ2-7; TRBD2 agrees at 14 bases. The CDR3 has 16 residues. Germline loops: CDR1 MGHRA, CDR2 YSYEKL. The junction had 5 bases not matched to a gene; V was cut back by 4 bases and J by 3 bases.